This passage covers 20 T cell receptor beta chains from one sample sequenced in a study of graft-versus-host responses after intestinal transplantation. Their antigens remain unidentified. Some clones are missing from TCRdb's copy, which holds only in-frame ones; the method was immunoSEQ multiplex PCR. The table has roughly 100,000 clones, around 92% seen once. Sequenced material: unstimulated CD8+ T cells sorted from spleen or lymph node cells, taken before transplant. The receptors shown here come from a human donor who was the organ donor for an intestinal transplant.

The chain combines TRBV7-6 with TRBJ2-7, with 8 nucleotides matching TRBD1. The CDR3 contains 13 residues. The germline CDR1 and CDR2 sequences are SGHVS and FNYEAQ. J gave up 6 bases and V 1 base, and 2 bases lay outside the gene matches. The DNA for the CDR3 is TGTGCCAGCAGCTTAGGACAGGGGCTCGAGCAGTACTTC. Protein product: CASSLGQGLEQYF.

The chain carries TRBV30 and TRBJ1-2; D remains unclear. Trimming took 3 bases from V and 7 from J, leaving 12 bases between them. The V gene's germline CDR1 is GTSNPN and CDR2 SVGIG (reference sequence). This CDR3 spans 12 amino acids. Written as DNA, the CDR3 is TGTGCCTGGAGCCCCACTGAATTTGGCTACACCTTC. Its protein is CAWSPTEFGYTF.

Only one count was recorded for this clone. This rearrangement joins TRBV30 to TRBJ1-2; TRBD1 agrees at 9 bases. This CDR3 has 13 residues. In germline, CDR1 is GTSNPN, CDR2 SVGIG (reference sequence). J was trimmed by 6 bases and V by 4 bases; bases with no gene match: 6. The CDR3 nucleotides are TGTGCCTGGACCTCCGGGACAGGGAATGGCTACACCTTC. Translation gives CAWTSGTGNGYTF.

This CDR3 reads CASSSPSGTASGNTIYF. In DNA, the CDR3 is TGTGCCAGCAGCTCCCCCTCCGGGACTGCGTCTGGAAACACCATATATTTT. The rearrangement links TRBV13 to TRBJ1-3, with D perhaps TRBD1 (5 bases). The germline V gene has CDR1 PRHDT and CDR2 FYEKMQ (reference sequence). V was trimmed by 4 bases and J by 1 base, leaving 17 bases between them. This CDR3 has 17 residues.

This chain connects TRBV28 to TRBJ2-3; 8 positions agree with TRBD1. J lost 1 base, V lost 7 bases, and 7 bases had no gene match. Looked up from germline, CDR1 is MDHEN and CDR2 is SYDVKM. CDR3 size: 15 residues. CDR3 bases: TGTGCCAGCAAACACCCGGACAGGGGCACAGATACGCAGTATTTT. Protein: CASKHPDRGTDTQYF.

This chain joins TRBV28 and TRBJ2-7; D call uncertain. Looked up from germline, CDR1 is MDHEN and CDR2 is SYDVKM. V was trimmed by 4 bases and J by 0 bases, leaving 16 bases between them. The CDR3 extends over 16 amino acids. Here the CDR3 DNA reads TGTGCCAGCAGTTCCGACATGGCCCGAAGCTCCTACGAGCAGTACTTC. It yields the protein CASSSDMARSSYEQYF.

CDR3: CASSAAGTLLYEQYF. CDR3 in DNA: TGTGCCAGTAGTGCCGCCGGGACTCTCCTCTACGAGCAGTACTTC. V gene TRBV19 combines with J gene TRBJ2-7; a possible D gene is TRBD2 (6 bases). CDR3 length: 15 residues. Germline V gene lookup returns CDR1 LNHDA and CDR2 SQIVND (reference sequence). Trimming stripped 5 bases from V and 3 bases from J, with 17 bases between.

CDR3 sequence (DNA): TGTGCCAGCAGCCTCGGCCTAGGCCCGAGCGAGCAGTTCTTC. Protein product: CASSLGLGPSEQFF. The chain links TRBV11-2 to TRBJ2-1; no clear D. V dropped 5 bases and J dropped 10 bases, with 18 bases sitting between them. CDR3 size: 14 residues. CDR1 SGHAT and CDR2 FQNNGV come from the germline V gene.

The chain has TRBV5-1 and TRBJ2-7; 9 bases match TRBD1. From germline, CDR1 is SGHRS and CDR2 YFSETQ. The CDR3 has 16 residues. Trimming removed 4 bases from V and 3 bases from J; junction bases left unmatched: 11. CDR3 loop: CASSGTGDRVVYEQYF. The CDR3 bases are TGCGCCAGCAGCGGCACAGGGGACAGGGTTGTCTACGAGCAGTACTTC. Complete variable domain (other parts from reference TRBV5-1 and TRBJ2-7): KAGVTQTPRYLIKTRGQQVTLSCSPISGHRSVSWYQQTPGQGLQFLFEYFSETQRNKGNFPGRFSGRQFSNSRSEMNVSTLELGDSALYLCASSGTGDRVVYEQYFGPGTRLTVT.

The rearrangement uses TRBV29-1 and TRBJ2-7; 7 positions match TRBD2. Germline assignment: CDR1 SQVTM and CDR2 ANQGSEA. The CDR3 runs to 14 residues. The junction had 11 bases not matched to a gene; V was cut back by 7 bases and J by 2 bases. The CDR3, as DNA: TGCAGCGCTGCCGAGCGGGGAAGACCCTACGAGCAGTACTTC. Translated: CSAAERGRPYEQYF.

V gene TRBV5-1 combines with J gene TRBJ1-1; D is unclear. Trimming took 7 bases from V and 1 from J, leaving 11 bases between them. This CDR3 is built from 13 residues. CDR1 is SGHRS, CDR2 YFSETQ, per germline. Here the CDR3 reads CASQWAPNTEAFF. Here the CDR3 DNA reads TGCGCCAGCCAGTGGGCGCCGAACACTGAAGCTTTCTTT.

The chain combines TRBV7-6 with TRBJ2-7; 7 bases align to TRBD2. The germline CDR1 and CDR2 sequences are SGHVS and FNYEAQ. V lost 0 bases, J lost 8 bases, and 13 bases stayed unmatched. CDR3 length equals 16 residues. CDR3 region: CASSLAPRLADVKQYF. CDR3 DNA sequence: TGTGCCAGCAGCTTAGCCCCCAGACTAGCAGACGTCAAGCAGTACTTC.

CDR3 DNA sequence: TGTGCCTGGAGTATTATAGGGGCCTCTAACTATGGCTACACCTTC. Translated: CAWSIIGASNYGYTF. The V gene is TRBV30, the J gene TRBJ1-2; a possible D gene is TRBD1 (5 bases). The CDR3 runs to 15 residues. Trimming shortened V by 2 bases and J by 0 bases, and 13 bases separated the two germline ends. Germline CDR1 is GTSNPN and CDR2 is SVGIG (reference sequence).

The chain links TRBV28 to TRBJ1-6; D unclear. The V end was cut by 6 bases, the J end by 6 bases, with 21 bases between. Germline V gene lookup returns CDR1 MDHEN and CDR2 SYDVKM. The CDR3 is 17 amino acids. The CDR3 DNA reads as TGTGCCAGCAGAATGTACGCGGAGGCCTACGGTAATTCACCCCTCCACTTT. Translation gives CASRMYAEAYGNSPLHF.

CDR3 protein: CASSQEPLGTAVGIHYGYTF. The CDR3, as DNA: TGCGCCAGCAGCCAAGAGCCGTTAGGGACAGCCGTAGGGATACACTATGGCTACACCTTC. The chain couples TRBV4-1 to TRBJ1-2, with 7 bases matching TRBD1. V shed 0 bases, J shed 3 bases, and the junction held 19 bases outside the gene matches. CDR3 length equals 20 residues. The V gene's germline CDR1 is MGHRA and CDR2 YSYEKL.

This rearrangement joins TRBV20-1 to TRBJ2-5; D gene unclear. This CDR3 comprises 10 residues. The V gene lost 4 bases and the J gene lost 3 bases, with 3 bases spanning the gap. Germline lookup yields CDR1 DFQATT and CDR2 SNEGSKA (reference sequence). CDR3 residues: CSATEETQYF. In DNA form, the CDR3 reads TGCAGTGCTACTGAAGAGACCCAGTACTTC.

The V and J genes are TRBV9 and TRBJ1-1; D unresolved. From germline, CDR1 is SGDLS and CDR2 YYNGEE. The V gene lost 0 bases and the J gene lost 4 bases, with 4 bases spanning the gap. CDR3 length equals 12 residues. The CDR3 region is CASSVGVTEAFF. In DNA, the CDR3 is TGTGCCAGCAGCGTAGGCGTCACTGAAGCTTTCTTT.

This chain connects TRBV28 to TRBJ2-2, with D hard to call. Germline V CDR1 and CDR2: MDHEN, SYDVKM. There are 13 residues in the CDR3. Deletions cut 0 bases from V and 4 bases from J, with 3 bases between. CDR3 amino acids: CASSLWATGELFF. The DNA for the CDR3 is TGTGCCAGCAGTTTATGGGCCACCGGGGAGCTGTTTTTT.

This clone has a single count. The chain recombines TRBV7-6 with TRBJ2-5; 8 bases align to TRBD2. Looked up from germline, CDR1 is SGHVS and CDR2 is FNYEAQ. V dropped 5 bases and J dropped 4; count of bases not matched to a gene: 9. The CDR3 is made up of 15 amino acids. The CDR3 nucleotides are TGTGCCAGCAGCATGGGTTCGCGGGAGGTAGAGACCCAGTACTTC. This translates into CASSMGSREVETQYF.

The chain joins TRBV5-1 to TRBJ1-1, with D perhaps TRBD1 (6 bases). The V gene lost 0 bases and the J gene lost 3 bases, with 9 bases spanning the gap. This CDR3 is 14 amino acids long. CDR1 SGHRS and CDR2 YFSETQ come from the germline V gene. This CDR3 is CASSLEDSYTEAFF. In DNA, the CDR3 is TGCGCCAGCAGCTTGGAGGACAGTTACACTGAAGCTTTCTTT.